The subject of this entry is one TCR beta chain. The germline CDR1 and CDR2 sequences are DFQATT and SNEGSKA (reference sequence). The ends were cut back, 7 bases at V and 7 bases at J, with 24 bases in the middle. The CDR3 sequence is 15 residues long. This specimen belongs to a study of neurological immune-mediated disorders. The method for making cDNA was 5'RACE, and it used 10-nucleotide random UMIs. TCRdb redid the calling of the 5' RACE reads with MiXCR, one entry per CDR3 protein. Among about 79,000 distinct CDR3 sequences listed, around 14% were seen once. The study drew its healthy controls from blood bank volunteers in Maryland, USA.

Material for sequencing was PBMCs. The receptor's source is a woman between 50 and 59 years old in good health. J is TRBJ2-3 and V is TRBV20-1; TRBD1 or TRBD2 may be the D gene (6 bases each). The CDR3 protein is CSVRGAIGGSYTQYF. Here the CDR3 DNA reads TGCAGTGTCAGAGGGGCTATCGGGGGCTCATATACGCAGTATTTT.